This T cell receptor beta chain was captured by sequencing in a study of T cells expressing NK-cell markers (dated by TCRdb to the early 2020s). Background on the whole study: About eight donors provided sorted CD3+CD56+NKG2C+, CD3+CD56+NKG2C- and CD3+CD56-NKG2C+ T-cell subsets, whose TCR beta-chain repertoires were profiled. All eight donors whose samples were sequenced were randomly selected healthy volunteers, three of them men and five women. Among the eight sequenced donors, only one was HCMV-seronegative, while the other seven were HCMV-seropositive. Libraries were sequenced as 2 x 150 bp reads on Illumina HiSeq 2000/2500, MiSeq or NextSeq.

The instrument given in TCRdb is Illumina HiSeq 2000. 5'RACE template switching, by which a universal primer site and unique molecular identifiers were added, was used to make TCR beta cDNA libraries. cDNA synthesis was primed from the TCR beta constant segment and was followed by two successive PCR amplification steps. The published analysis was carried out like this. MIGEC was used to demultiplex reads and group reads by UMI, and MiTCR was used to assemble and quantify clonotypes. To remove erroneous sequences, TCR cDNA sequences were retained only when supported by two or more reads. The tcR package was used for downstream repertoire analysis, and clonotypes were matched between fractions using CDR3 nucleotide sequence together with V segment. VDJmatch was used to annotate antigen specificity against VDJdb, with one amino acid substitution in CDR3 allowed. TCRdb reprocessed the sequencing reads and holds a single record per CDR3 protein sequence, with no DNA. The V and J calls were not made by the authors but by TCRdb's processing. The table kept for this sample lists some 280,000 distinct CDR3 sequences. 0.39% of the sample is in the top ten clones.

Concerning this clonotype itself: It lacks a known antigen.

To determine HCMV serostatus, a commercial ELISA kit was used to detect HCMV-specific IgG in serum. Ficoll density gradient centrifugation was used to isolate peripheral blood mononuclear cells from blood. The paper as a whole reports these results and caveats: It remained unclear whether the expanded NKG2C-expressing T cell clones were specific for HCMV antigens. Those dominant clonotypes were again the most abundant among CD3+CD56-NKG2C+ cells in a few donors, at about 25-60.1%. In a handful of donors, the dominant CD3+CD56+NKG2C+ clonotypes ranked among the top 10 CD8+ clonotypes, making up about 1.0-7.5% of CD8+ T cells.

There are 15 amino acids in the CDR3, from cysteine to phenylalanine inclusive. Nucleotide data are not available. The source of this sequence is a man aged 18 to 29 in good health. Donor details come from another sample of the same person, matched by shared clones. Sequenced sample: blood T cells: a sorted CD56 or NKG2C T cell subset, CD4+ or CD8+ T cells, or bulk PBMC T cells (not recorded which). The chain uses TRBV21-1 and TRBJ1-5; TCRdb selects TRBD1, and the lack of DNA leaves this call unchecked. TRBV21-1 is given as a pseudogene. For the CDR3, the sequence is CASSGRDSHNQPQHF.